This T cell receptor (beta chain) was documented in a study of chemoradiotherapy in HPV16-positive cancers. Clones were sequenced by immunoSEQ multiplex PCR, and TCRdb holds only the in-frame ones, with some missing. In the table there are thousands of clones, around 74% of which are singletons. The CDR3 extends over 12 amino acids. CDR1 is LGHNT and CDR2 is FRNRAP in the germline V gene. V lost 5 bases to trimming and J lost 5 bases, with 9 bases between them. The sample was acquired from a patient who underwent chemoradiotherapy. This TCR was recovered from a human donor with HPV-associated anogenital cancer. V gene TRBV12-5 combines with J gene TRBJ2-5; no clear D. CDR3 in amino acids: CASGLQGETQYF. CDR3 nucleotide sequence: TGTGCTAGTGGTCTCCAAGGGGAGACCCAGTACTTC.